These 18 T cell receptor beta chains came from one sample sequenced in a study of T cell responses to AZD1222 COVID-19 vaccine. The protocol was immunoSEQ multiplex PCR, while the TCRdb copy is restricted to in-frame clones and leaves out a portion. The repertoire holds tens of thousands of clones, with about 86% as singletons. This sample comprised peripheral blood, obtained 28 days after the second AZD1222 dose. The origin of the receptors is an adult who received the AZD1222 COVID-19 vaccine.

This clone was detected only once. This chain uses TRBV20-1 with TRBJ1-2, with a weak D call TRBD1 (6 bases). CDR1 is DFQATT, CDR2 SNEGSKA, per germline (reference sequence). The CDR3 has 11 amino acids. Here the CDR3 reads CRGNGQNGYTF. DNA for the CDR3: TGCAGGGGGAATGGACAGAATGGCTACACCTTC.

V gene TRBV27 combines with J gene TRBJ2-7; 7 positions match TRBD2. The CDR3 contains 16 residues. The germline V gene encodes CDR1 MNHEY and CDR2 SMNVEV (reference sequence). Germline trimming cut 3 bases from V and 2 bases from J; bases unmatched to any gene: 10. CDR3 sequence reads: CASSFWGEGGTYEQYF. DNA of the CDR3: TGTGCCAGCAGTTTCTGGGGGGAGGGAGGTACCTACGAGCAGTACTTC.

The V and J genes are TRBV5-1 and TRBJ1-1, with 7 bases lining up with TRBD1. The CDR3 contains 15 residues. The J segment lost 0 bases and the V segment lost 3 bases, leaving 5 bases of the junction unmatched. Germline V gene sequence: CDR1 SGHRS, CDR2 YFSETQ. In nucleotides, the CDR3 is TGCGCCAGCAGCTCGGGGACAGCCATGAACACTGAAGCTTTCTTT. This sequence encodes CASSSGTAMNTEAFF. The full variable domain, rest sourced from reference TRBV5-1 and TRBJ1-1, is KAGVTQTPRYLIKTRGQQVTLSCSPISGHRSVSWYQQTPGQGLQFLFEYFSETQRNKGNFPGRFSGRQFSNSRSEMNVSTLELGDSALYLCASSSGTAMNTEAFFGQGTRLTVV.

This clone was seen a handful of times. The chain combines TRBV6-5 with TRBJ1-5; D gene unclear. Germline lookup yields CDR1 MNHEY and CDR2 SVGAGI. Trimming cost V 9 bases and J 0 bases, with 12 bases left between them. The CDR3 spans 14 residues. CDR3 DNA sequence: TGTGCCAGTTCAGCCGGACTTAGCAATCAGCCCCAGCATTTT. Translation: CASSAGLSNQPQHF.

The rearrangement joins TRBV24-1 to TRBJ2-5; D is unclear. The CDR3 covers 11 residues. Germline V CDR1 and CDR2: KGHDR, SFDVKD. With 7 bases removed from V and 5 bases from J, the gap between germline ends came to 7 bases. The CDR3 nucleotides read TGTGCCACCAGCGTTGCGGAGACCCAGTACTTC. Translated, it gives CATSVAETQYF.

V gene TRBV6-2 or TRBV6-3 combines with J gene TRBJ2-3; TRBD1 matches 7 bases. Germline lookup yields CDR1 MNHEY and CDR2 SVGEGT. Trimming cost V 1 base and J 4 bases; bases outside gene matches: 5. The CDR3 covers 15 residues. This chain's CDR3 is CASSYYRTGPDTQYF. In nucleotides, the CDR3 is TGTGCCAGCAGTTACTACAGGACAGGCCCAGATACGCAGTATTTT.

This chain uses TRBV5-4 with TRBJ2-2; perhaps TRBD2 as D (6 bases). The germline CDR1 and CDR2 sequences are SGHNT and YYREEE (reference sequence). The CDR3 has 15 amino acids. Between the trimmed V and J ends, which lost 4 bases and 0 bases, there was a span of 10 bases. The CDR3: CASSRDWANTGELFF. In nucleotides, the CDR3 is TGTGCCAGCAGCCGGGACTGGGCGAACACCGGGGAGCTGTTTTTT.

The genes are TRBV7-8 and TRBJ1-1; no firm D call. The germline V and J ends were trimmed by 5 bases and 11 bases, with 15 bases remaining between them. From germline, CDR1 is SGHVS and CDR2 FQNEAQ. The CDR3 is 12 residues long. Written as DNA, the CDR3 is TGTGCCAGCAGCCGTGTAGGGAGCGGGGCTTTCTTT. Encoded protein: CASSRVGSGAFF.

The chain couples TRBV2 to TRBJ2-1; D might be TRBD2 (6 bases). This CDR3 region has 13 residues. The germline V gene has CDR1 SNHLY and CDR2 FYNNEI. V was trimmed by 4 bases and J by 7 bases, leaving 11 bases between them. CDR3 DNA: TGTGCCAGCAGTGTAGGGGAGGATAATGAGCAGTTCTTC. This encodes CASSVGEDNEQFF.

The chain couples TRBV7-2 to TRBJ2-3; TRBD2 aligns across 9 bases. CDR1 is SGHTA, CDR2 FQGNSA, per germline. J was trimmed by 4 bases and V by 5 bases; bases with no gene match: 4. The CDR3 contains 14 residues. The CDR3 loop reads CASSLSGSPDTQYF. The CDR3 nucleotides are TGTGCCAGCAGCCTTAGCGGGAGTCCAGATACGCAGTATTTT.

This rearrangement joins TRBV6-5 to TRBJ1-4; tentatively, D is TRBD1 (5 bases). V was clipped by 3 bases and J by 8 bases, with 16 bases between them. The CDR3 runs 15 residues. CDR1 is MNHEY and CDR2 is SVGAGI in the germline V gene. CDR3 residues: CASSYVGTAFEKLFF. The CDR3 coding sequence is TGTGCCAGCAGTTATGTAGGGACTGCCTTCGAAAAACTGTTTTTT.

V usage is TRBV7-9 and J usage is TRBJ1-6, with TRBD1 matching over 7 bases. The CDR3 has 15 residues. J was trimmed by 4 bases and V by 5 bases; bases with no gene match: 5. Germline CDR1 SEHNR, CDR2 FQNEAQ (reference sequence). In DNA, the CDR3 is TGTGCCAGCAGCAGGAGGGACAGATATAATTCACCCCTCCACTTT. As protein: CASSRRDRYNSPLHF. Full variable domain (missing parts from reference TRBV7-9 and TRBJ1-6): DTGVSQNPRHKITKRGQNVTFRCDPISEHNRLYWYRQTLGQGPEFLTYFQNEAQLEKSRLLSDRFSAERPKGSFSTLEIQRTEQGDSAMYLCASSRRDRYNSPLHFGNGTRLTVT.

CDR3 sequence: CASRLAHGELFF. The CDR3 DNA reads as TGTGCCAGCCGACTAGCGCACGGGGAGCTGTTTTTT. The rearrangement links TRBV2 to TRBJ2-2; 8 bases are a match to TRBD2. Germline V gene data show CDR1 as SNHLY and CDR2 as FYNNEI. Trimming at V came to 8 bases and at J to 7 bases, leaving 3 bases not matched to a gene. The CDR3 totals 12 residues.

The chain links TRBV6-6 to TRBJ1-3; 9 bases are shared with TRBD1. This CDR3 spans 15 amino acids. CDR1 is MNHNY, CDR2 SVGAGI, per germline (reference sequence). The V segment lost 6 bases and the J segment 2 bases; nucleotides outside the gene matches: 5. CDR3 nucleotides: TGTGCCAGCAGAATGGACAGGGGACCTGGAAACACCATATATTTT. Encoded protein: CASRMDRGPGNTIYF.

This chain uses TRBV19 with TRBJ2-7; D possibly corresponds to TRBD2 (6 bases). The CDR3 spans 17 residues. The germline V gene encodes CDR1 LNHDA and CDR2 SQIVND (reference sequence). Trimming cost V 2 bases and J 0 bases, with 17 bases left between them. DNA of the CDR3: TGTGCCAGTAGTATAATGGCCCAGGAGGGGAGCTCCTACGAGCAGTACTTC. It codes for CASSIMAQEGSSYEQYF.

The chain is built from TRBV3-1 (or the pseudogene TRBV3-2) and TRBJ2-7; 8 nucleotides match TRBD1. V lost 1 base, J lost 3 bases, and 5 bases stayed unmatched. The CDR3 is 15 amino acids. Germline CDR1 and CDR2: LGHDT and YNNKEL (reference sequence). Here the CDR3 DNA reads TGTGCCAGCAGCCAAGCCTCCGGACAGGGCTACGAGCAGTACTTC. It yields the protein CASSQASGQGYEQYF.

The rearrangement uses TRBV25-1 and TRBJ2-3, with D uncertain. This CDR3 has 12 amino acids. Looked up from germline, CDR1 is MGHDK and CDR2 is SYGVNS. V dropped 6 bases and J dropped 8 bases, with 12 bases sitting between them. For the CDR3, the DNA is TGTGCCAGCAGCCCCCCAGCTGGTACGCAGTATTTT. Translated, it gives CASSPPAGTQYF.

The V gene is TRBV7-2, the J gene TRBJ2-1, with TRBD2 matching over 13 bases. V gave up 4 bases and J gave up 0 bases; unmatched junction bases: 0. CDR3 length equals 16 residues. Per germline, CDR1 SGHTA and CDR2 FQGNSA. The chain's CDR3 is CASSWTSGSSYNEQFF. CDR3 DNA: TGTGCCAGCAGCTGGACTAGCGGGAGCTCCTACAATGAGCAGTTCTTC.